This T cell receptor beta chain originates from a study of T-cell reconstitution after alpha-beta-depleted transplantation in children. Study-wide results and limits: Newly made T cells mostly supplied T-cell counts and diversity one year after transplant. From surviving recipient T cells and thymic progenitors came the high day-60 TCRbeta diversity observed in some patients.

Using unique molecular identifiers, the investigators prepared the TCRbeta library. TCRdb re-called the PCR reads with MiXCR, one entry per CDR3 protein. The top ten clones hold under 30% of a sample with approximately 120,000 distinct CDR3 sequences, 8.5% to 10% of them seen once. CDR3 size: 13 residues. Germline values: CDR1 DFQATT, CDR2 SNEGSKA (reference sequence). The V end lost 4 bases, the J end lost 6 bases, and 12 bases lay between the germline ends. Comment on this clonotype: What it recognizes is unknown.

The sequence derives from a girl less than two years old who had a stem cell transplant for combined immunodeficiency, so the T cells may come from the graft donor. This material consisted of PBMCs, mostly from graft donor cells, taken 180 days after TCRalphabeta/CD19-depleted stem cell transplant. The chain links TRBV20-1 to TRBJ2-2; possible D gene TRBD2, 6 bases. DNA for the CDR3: TGCAGTGCTACTACTAGCCCCGCCGGGGAGCTGTTTTTT. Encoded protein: CSATTSPAGELFF.